The clone carrying this TCR beta chain was detected only a few times. Its specificity is not known. The germline V gene has CDR1 MGHRA and CDR2 YSYEKL. Trimming pared 0 bases from V and 4 bases from J, leaving 13 bases between. The CDR3 runs to 16 residues. Researchers took RNA transcripts and amplified the TCR beta CDR3 regions from them. With the HTBI primer set, the TCR CDR3 went through a first round of RT-PCR. TCRdb reanalysed the multiplex PCR reads using MiXCR and keeps one entry per CDR3 protein. The data show some 510,000 distinct CDR3 sequences, less than 25% seen once. Diagnoses were made from clinical symptoms, serum measures (thyroxine and TRAb), thyroid ultrasound and orbital computed tomography. The authors took PBMCs from 8 to 10 ml fresh peripheral blood. This sample was taken from a study of T cells in Graves' hyperthyroidism and ophthalmopathy. Whole-study findings and limits: The model identified upcoming ophthalmopathy a median about six months ahead of onset. Blood held most thyroid clonotypes expanded above 0.001 frequency.

The chain recombines TRBV4-1 with TRBJ1-3, with a tentative D call TRBD1 (5 bases). Sequences were obtained from blood. The clonotype comes from a man in his late teens or twenties with Graves' hyperthyroidism. This CDR3 is CASSQDRTRPGNTIYF. In DNA, the CDR3 is TGCGCCAGCAGCCAAGATAGGACAAGGCCCGGAAACACCATATATTTT.